In its sample, the clone carrying this T cell receptor beta chain was seen a few times. Its antigen is unknown. The record originates from a study of blood T cells in healthy people across ages. Study information: Every two T cells gave about one barcoded beta molecule via template switching.

Findings of the study overall: The study regarded diversity estimates from one million T cells as underestimates.

A second PCR of roughly 6 to 12 cycles used a sample-barcoded 5' primer and a J-beta primer mix. Each single sample gave us at least 3 million CDR3-containing paired-end reads. TCRdb re-called the 5' RACE reads through MiXCR, storing one row per CDR3 protein. The table includes about 680,000 distinct CDR3 sequences, 49% detected once. Sequencing used blood. The clonotype originates from a woman aged 55-69 years in good health.

DNA of the CDR3: TGTGCCAGCAGCTCCACGACTCACAATGAGCAGTTCTTC. As protein: CASSSTTHNEQFF. The chain recombines TRBV7-3 with TRBJ2-1; D is ambiguous. The CDR3 loop spans 13 amino acids. Germline CDR1 SGHTA, CDR2 FQGTGA. Trimming shortened V by 4 bases and J by 5 bases, and 9 bases separated the two germline ends.